This record looks at one TCR beta chain sequence and its context. Its target is unknown. This entry belongs to a study of cytomegalovirus exposure and HLA in healthy donors. General study findings and limits: Productive status was seen about 90% or about 30% of the time for most TCR beta V segments in an earlier analysis.

PCR used 60 Vbeta primers and 13 Jbeta primers. The method was immunoSEQ multiplex PCR; TCRdb's version includes in-frame clones alone and lacks a portion of them. The sample has a few hundred thousand clones; 70% to 80% are singletons. The CDR3 spans 14 residues. V lost 1 base, J lost 5 bases, and 4 bases stayed unmatched. Germline V gives CDR1 MGHRA, CDR2 YSYEKL. The TCR sequence derives from a man between 40 and 49 years old in good health and CMV-seronegative. This rearrangement joins TRBV4-1 to TRBJ1-1; 7 nucleotides agree with TRBD1. Sequenced input: PBMCs. For the CDR3, the DNA is TGCGCCAGCAGCCAAGGACAGGGTACGACTGAAGCTTTCTTT. It is translated as CASSQGQGTTEAFF.